Listed below are T cell receptor beta chains from one sample, sequenced in a study of blood T cell repertoires in COVID-19. The assay was immunoSEQ multiplex PCR, and TCRdb's table has in-frame clones only and misses some. The sample carries fewer than 250,000 clones, approximately 84% recorded once. Sample: peripheral blood. The receptors were gathered from a woman between 45 and 60 years old with active or convalescent COVID-19. Both conserved end residues are part of each CDR3. A D gene is named only where the DNA matches it firmly. The size entry is marked missing in some rows and otherwise reads once, few, many or a size class.

clone_size d_call j_call v_call cdr3_aa cdr3_nt
. . TRBJ1-3 TRBV6-5 CASSSLNIGNTIYF TGTGCCAGCAGTTCCCTGAACATTGGAAACACCATATATTTT
. TRBD1 TRBJ1-6 TRBV28 CASTELGQGDGSPLHF TGTGCCAGCACCGAGCTCGGACAGGGGGATGGCTCACCCCTCCACTTT
. TRBD1 TRBJ1-5 TRBV6-1 CASSETGPNQPQHF TGTGCCAGCAGTGAGACAGGGCCCAATCAGCCCCAGCATTTT
. TRBD1 TRBJ1-2 TRBV5-1 CASSVTGDYGYTF TGCGCCAGCAGCGTAACAGGGGACTATGGCTACACCTTC
. . TRBJ1-1 TRBV27 CASRLSGNTEAFF TGTGCCAGCAGACTCTCCGGGAACACTGAAGCTTTCTTT
. TRBD1 TRBJ2-2 TRBV5-1 CASSFTGGNGELFF TGCGCCAGCAGCTTTACAGGGGGCAACGGGGAGCTGTTTTTT
. TRBD2 TRBJ2-1 TRBV5-1 CASSAWTTSGNNEQFF TGCGCCAGCAGCGCCTGGACGACTAGCGGAAACAATGAGCAGTTCTTC
. . TRBJ1-5 TRBV15 CATSQSLRARDNQPQHF TGTGCCACCAGCCAGTCTCTGAGGGCGAGAGACAATCAGCCCCAGCATTTT
. . TRBJ2-3 TRBV6-5 CASSYEGVGTDTQYF TGTGCCAGCAGTTACGAGGGCGTGGGCACAGATACGCAGTATTTT
. TRBD1 TRBJ1-4 TRBV18 CASSPDRGSEKLFF TGTGCCAGCTCTCCTGACAGGGGGTCGGAAAAACTGTTTTTT
. TRBD1 TRBJ1-2 TRBV18 CASSPGQEYGYTF TGTGCCAGCTCACCTGGACAGGAATATGGCTACACCTTC
large . TRBJ1-3 TRBV28 CASSPRFSGNTIYF TGTGCCAGCAGTCCTAGATTCTCTGGAAACACCATATATTTT
once TRBD1 TRBJ2-3 TRBV5-1 CASSLYQGDRQYF TGCGCCAGCAGCTTATACCAGGGGGATAGGCAGTATTTT
few . TRBJ1-3 TRBV27 CASSSSPFSGNTIYF TGTGCCAGCAGTTCCTCCCCGTTCTCTGGAAACACCATATATTTT
. . TRBJ2-5 TRBV5-5 CASSNGQNVAQYF TGTGCCAGCAGTAACGGACAAAACGTGGCCCAGTACTTC
. TRBD1 TRBJ1-2 TRBV3-1/TRBV3-2 CASSQRTGVHGYTF TGTGCCAGCAGCCAGAGGACAGGGGTACATGGCTACACCTTC
once TRBD1 TRBJ2-3 TRBV29-1 CSVEGAAGTGVEDTQYF TGCAGCGTTGAAGGGGCCGCCGGGACAGGGGTCGAAGATACGCAGTATTTT
. . TRBJ2-3 TRBV28 CASSRDSTDTQYF TGTGCCAGCAGTCGGGACTCCACAGATACGCAGTATTTT
. TRBD1 TRBJ2-7 TRBV15 CATSRDAPGQGTYEQYF TGTGCCACCAGCAGAGACGCGCCGGGACAGGGGACATACGAGCAGTACTTC
. . TRBJ1-2 TRBV6-5 CASSQGTDGYTF TGTGCCAGCAGTCAGGGGACGGATGGCTACACCTTC
. . TRBJ1-1 TRBV7-9 CASSLRISVEAFF TGTGCCAGCAGCTTGCGGATCTCAGTTGAAGCTTTCTTT
. . TRBJ1-3 TRBV7-9 CASSRTAWTSGNTIYF TGTGCCAGCAGCCGGACAGCTTGGACATCTGGAAACACCATATATTTT
. . TRBJ2-4 TRBV2 CASEGGAKNIQYF TGTGCCAGCGAAGGGGGGGCGAAAAACATTCAGTACTTC
. . TRBJ1-6 TRBV6-5 CASSYSQGTGSPLHF TGTGCCAGCAGTTACTCCCAAGGCACGGGTTCACCCCTCCACTTT